This TCR beta chain was identified in a study of regulatory T cells in long-lasting Graves disease. This clonotype has ten or more counts. Relying on iRepertoire HTBI primers and Arm-PCR of CDR3 regions, the team built TCR beta libraries. TCRdb analysed the multiplex PCR reads with MiXCR anew, one entry per CDR3 protein. The data contain 450,000 or so distinct CDR3 sequences, around a fifth of them seen just once; the ten biggest clones take up 10% to 15%. Trimming removed 5 bases from V and 2 bases from J; junction bases left unmatched: 9. This CDR3 has 16 amino acids. Time point meaning: persistent/refractory GD, antithyroid drugs over 5 years with positive TRAb. From PBMCs, RNA was extracted and then used to make the TCR library. Each patient gave 7 to 9 milliliters of EDTA-anticoagulated peripheral blood.

Material: peripheral blood mononuclear cells (PBMCs), obtained when the disease was refractory, from a patient treated with antithyroid drugs. This TCR derives from a female donor with Graves disease. J is TRBJ1-5 and V is TRBV12-3 or TRBV12-4; 7 nucleotides align to TRBD1. CDR3 amino acids: CASSPHRGGGNQPQHF. The CDR3 region has the DNA TGTGCCAGCAGTCCCCACAGGGGTGGAGGCAATCAGCCCCAGCATTTT.